The 14 T cell receptor beta chains in this list originate from one sample, sequenced in a study of cytomegalovirus exposure and HLA in healthy donors. This table comes from immunoSEQ multiplex PCR, and its TCRdb copy is limited to in-frame clones, with some not included. The repertoire includes 200,000 to 250,000 clones, 75% to 95% of them detected once, and approximately 1.1% sits in the top ten. The sequencing input was PBMCs. The receptors shown here come from a woman younger than 35 in good health and CMV-seronegative.

V usage is TRBV7-3 and J usage is TRBJ2-1, with 7 bases matching TRBD2. This CDR3 contains 14 residues. Trimming took 5 bases from V and 5 from J; bases not matched to a gene: 6. Germline CDR1 SGHTA, CDR2 FQGTGA. CDR3 amino acids: CASSEKLAHNEQFF. For the CDR3, the DNA is TGTGCCAGCAGCGAAAAACTAGCGCACAATGAGCAGTTCTTC.

The chain couples TRBV11-2 to TRBJ1-2, with a tentative D call TRBD1 (5 bases). Per germline, CDR1 SGHAT and CDR2 FQNNGV. V lost 5 bases and J 1 base, leaving 11 bases between the germline ends. This CDR3 region has 14 residues. CDR3 protein: CASSLTDSNYGYTF. CDR3 DNA: TGTGCCAGCAGCCTTACTGACAGTAACTATGGCTACACCTTC.

The V call is TRBV9, the J call TRBJ1-1; weak D call: TRBD1 (5 bases). Trimming shortened V by 0 bases and J by 1 base, and 10 bases separated the two germline ends. CDR3 length equals 15 residues. Germline CDR1 reads SGDLS; CDR2 reads YYNGEE. The DNA for the CDR3 is TGTGCCAGCAGCGTAGGGGTGGGGCAGAACACTGAAGCTTTCTTT. It encodes CASSVGVGQNTEAFF.

The V gene is TRBV2, the J gene TRBJ2-7; 9 nucleotides line up with TRBD2. Germline assignment: CDR1 SNHLY and CDR2 FYNNEI. After removal of 7 bases from V and 2 bases from J, the junction contained 9 bases not matched to a gene. The CDR3 extends over 15 amino acids. CDR3 nucleotides: TGTGCCAGCAAGGATCGGCTAGCGGGAACCTACGAGCAGTACTTC. Translating gives CASKDRLAGTYEQYF. Combining the CDR3 with reference TRBV2 and TRBJ2-7 gives the whole variable domain EPEVTQTPSHQVTQMGQEVILRCVPISNHLYFYWYRQILGQKVEFLVSFYNNEISEKSEIFDDQFSVERPDGSNFTLKIRSTKLEDSAMYFCASKDRLAGTYEQYFGPGTRLTVT.

J is TRBJ2-1 and V is TRBV6-1; weak D call: TRBD2 (6 bases). There are 16 residues in the CDR3. V lost 4 bases and J lost 9, with 22 bases in between. CDR1 MNHNS and CDR2 SASEGT come from the germline V gene. The DNA for the CDR3 is TGTGCCAGCAGTGCCCTAGCGCTGTCCCAAGCGGGTGAGCAGTTCTTC. Its protein is CASSALALSQAGEQFF.

V is TRBV11-2 and J is TRBJ2-7; 15 bases match TRBD2. Trimming removed 8 bases from V and 2 bases from J; junction bases left unmatched: 13. This CDR3 contains 18 residues. CDR1 SGHAT and CDR2 FQNNGV come from the germline V gene. CDR3 in amino acids: CASGQRGTSGRRTYEQYF. The CDR3 DNA reads TGTGCCAGCGGTCAGAGGGGGACTAGCGGGAGGAGAACCTACGAGCAGTACTTC.

J is TRBJ2-1 and V is TRBV6-5; a possible D gene is TRBD2 (6 bases). Trimming cost V 8 bases and J 6 bases, with 17 bases left between them. From germline, CDR1 is MNHEY and CDR2 SVGAGI. This CDR3 has 14 residues. CDR3 region: CASGLNLAVNEQFF. In DNA, the CDR3 is TGTGCCAGCGGGCTTAACTTAGCGGTCAATGAGCAGTTCTTC.

Only a few counts were recorded for this clone. The rearrangement links TRBV6-5 to TRBJ1-2, with TRBD1 as a possible D gene (5 bases). Germline V CDR1 and CDR2: MNHEY, SVGAGI. The CDR3 is made up of 13 amino acids. The germline V and J ends were trimmed by 6 bases and 7 bases, with 15 bases remaining between them. This CDR3 is CASRARGGSGYTF. CDR3 DNA: TGTGCCAGCAGGGCGCGGGGCGGCAGTGGCTACACCTTC.

This clone appeared a few times. The rearrangement links TRBV13 to TRBJ2-7; D is undetermined. V shed 1 base and J shed 6 bases, with 7 bases lying between them. CDR3 length: 12 amino acids. CDR1 and CDR2 from the germline V gene are PRHDT and FYEKMQ (reference sequence). The CDR3 nucleotides read TGTGCCAGCAGCTTAGTCCCGGGCGAGCAGTACTTC. Its protein is CASSLVPGEQYF.

The V and J genes are TRBV11-2 and TRBJ2-5, with 8 bases fitting TRBD2. This CDR3 is built from 15 residues. Germline V gives CDR1 SGHAT, CDR2 FQNNGV. Trimming cost V 6 bases and J 5 bases; bases outside gene matches: 11. The CDR3 region is CASRHLAGFEETQYF. CDR3 DNA sequence: TGTGCCAGCAGGCACTTAGCGGGATTCGAGGAGACCCAGTACTTC.

CDR3 in amino acids: CASGYAAGTNTGELFF. The DNA of the CDR3 is TGTGCCAGTGGTTATGCGGCGGGAACGAACACCGGGGAGCTGTTTTTT. The rearrangement uses TRBV19 and TRBJ2-2; TRBD2 is a possible D gene (6 bases). This CDR3 has 16 amino acids. Trimming took 8 bases from V and 0 from J, leaving 16 bases between them. Germline V gene data show CDR1 as LNHDA and CDR2 as SQIVND (reference sequence).

The CDR3 DNA reads as TGTGCCAGTTGTCGCCTGGGCCCCGGGGAGCTGTTTTTT. This sequence encodes CASCRLGPGELFF. The rearrangement uses TRBV28 and TRBJ2-2; D is uncertain. Germline V CDR1 and CDR2: MDHEN, SYDVKM. The CDR3 length is 13 residues. With 9 bases removed from V and 6 bases from J, the gap between germline ends came to 14 bases.

The chain combines TRBV18 with TRBJ1-1; D possibly corresponds to TRBD1 (6 bases). Germline V gene sequence: CDR1 KGHSH, CDR2 LQKENI. V was trimmed by 5 bases and J by 0 bases, leaving 16 bases between them. The CDR3 length is 16 residues. CDR3 sequence (DNA): TGTGCCAGCTCATCCCGACAGGTACAAATGAACACTGAAGCTTTCTTT. Translated, it gives CASSSRQVQMNTEAFF.

The V call is TRBV4-2, the J call TRBJ2-7; possibly TRBD1 for D (5 bases). This CDR3 spans 13 amino acids. The germline gives CDR1 LGHNA, CDR2 YNFKEQ. Trimming left V 8 bases short and J 5 bases short, with 16 bases between. CDR3 region: CASAPQGMDEQYF. In DNA form, the CDR3 reads TGTGCCAGCGCCCCGCAGGGTATGGACGAGCAGTACTTC.